Following are 3 T cell receptor beta chains from one sample sequenced in a study of beta chain features in type 1 diabetes. Their target antigens are unknown. All of the isolated RNA was reverse transcribed, so expressed TCRB transcripts were sequenced. Produced via immunoSEQ multiplex PCR; TCRdb's table is partial and in-frame only. The data hold about 340,000 clones, with over 7% observed a single time. Study results and limitations: TCRB CDR3s from Type 1 diabetes patients were moderately but significantly shorter in all four CD4+ subsets.

The specimen was central memory CD4+ T cells from blood. These receptors were taken from a man aged 25-40 years with type 1 diabetes.

This clone showed up just a few times. This rearrangement joins TRBV7-8 to TRBJ2-6, with 9 bases identical to TRBD1. The CDR3 sequence is 16 residues long. The V and J ends lost 4 bases and 2 bases, in that order; junction bases with no gene match: 3. Germline CDR1 SGHVS, CDR2 FQNEAQ. CDR3 sequence: CASSSQGAPGANVLTF. The DNA for the CDR3 is TGTGCCAGCAGCTCACAGGGGGCCCCTGGGGCCAACGTCCTGACTTTC.

This clone was detected many times. The germline gene is not matched at one end of the junction; a read error may be the cause. The chain combines TRBV28 with TRBJ2-7; 8 nucleotides agree with TRBD2. The V gene's germline CDR1 is MDHEN and CDR2 SYDVKM. This CDR3 has 16 amino acids. CDR3 nucleotides: TGTGCCAGCAGTTCGCCCGGGGGGGCGGACCTATACGGGCAGTACTTC. Its translation is CASSSPGGADLYGQYF.

The chain joins TRBV28 to TRBJ1-1; D not resolved. The CDR3 loop spans 12 amino acids. The ends were cut back, 6 bases at V and 4 bases at J, with 9 bases in the middle. Germline-derived CDR1 and CDR2 are MDHEN and SYDVKM. The CDR3: CASSPPGTEAFF. CDR3 bases: TGTGCCAGCAGCCCCCCGGGCACTGAAGCTTTCTTT.